The TCR beta chain described here comes from a study of CD8 T cells in Susac syndrome. J gave up 4 bases and V 4 bases, and 19 bases lay outside the gene matches. Germline CDR1 and CDR2: SGHDT and YYEEEE. This CDR3 comprises 18 residues. A few counts support this clonotype. cDNA came from about 0.46 to 1 ug RNA primed by random hexamers. Via MiXCR, TCRdb re-called the immunoSEQ multiplex PCR reads, giving one row per CDR3 protein. The sample lists 350,000 to 550,000 distinct CDR3 sequences, 85% to 90% occurring once. Input material: CD8+ T cells from PBMCs. This TCR derives from a human donor with multiple sclerosis. This sequence joins TRBV5-6 and TRBJ2-5; 7 positions agree with TRBD1. CDR3 nucleotides: TGTGCCAGCAGCCCGGTTGGGACAGAACTCGCGAGGGGAGAGACCCAGTACTTC. This sequence encodes CASSPVGTELARGETQYF.